This T cell receptor (beta chain) was observed in a study of human T cells and chemical hapten exposure. This clonotype was recorded a few times. Losses at the gene ends were 2 bases for V and 6 bases for J; bases not matched to a gene: 4. Germline V gives CDR1 SNHLY, CDR2 FYNNEI. The CDR3 covers 13 residues. MiXCR, run by TCRdb on the RACE reads, gives a single entry per CDR3 protein. Counted here are under 200,000 distinct CDR3 sequences, about 14% occurring once; the ten biggest clones make up 1.5% to 2%. Time point described: patch test 1, 2 weeks after DPC sensitization. Described treatment: therapeutic diphenylcyclopropenone sensitization with weekly scalp DPC.

The material was whole blood, obtained in connection with sensitization to the hapten diphenylcyclopropenone (DPC). The sequence came from a woman in her thirties with alopecia areata. Some clones in this sample may be carry-over from other donors' samples. J is TRBJ2-7 and V is TRBV2; 7 bases match TRBD2. The CDR3 here is CASSERDYGEQYF. The CDR3 DNA reads as TGTGCCAGCAGTGAACGGGACTACGGCGAGCAGTACTTC.